The 22 T cell receptor beta chains given below trace back to one sample, sequenced in a study of CD8+ T cells in alopecia areata. RNA, once extracted, was reverse transcribed into cDNA for use as the sequencing template. Repertoires were generated with immunoSEQ multiplex PCR, while TCRdb's copy carries only in-frame clones and drops some. The data hold about 200,000 clones, with 50% to 70% observed a single time. Sequenced here: CD4+ T cells sorted from blood, sampled at week 0. Source of these receptors: a human donor with alopecia areata.

The chain has TRBV29-1 and TRBJ2-7; TRBD1 matches at 10 bases. Per germline, CDR1 SQVTM and CDR2 ANQGSEA. The J segment lost 7 bases and the V segment lost 6 bases, leaving 6 bases of the junction unmatched. The CDR3 is 12 amino acids. The DNA for the CDR3 is TGCAGCGTGGGGACAGGGGAGGGGGAGCAGTACTTC. Translated: CSVGTGEGEQYF.

The sample holds a few counts of this clone. The sample has other DNA sequences that encode this CDR3 too. The gene calls are TRBV29-1 and TRBJ1-2; D gene ambiguous. The CDR3 is 8 residues long. Germline loops: CDR1 SQVTM, CDR2 ANQGSEA. V was clipped by 4 bases and J by 9 bases, with 3 bases between them. CDR3 loop: CSVGSYTF. Here the CDR3 DNA reads TGCAGCGTTGGCAGCTACACCTTC.

The sample holds one count of this clone. The chain recombines TRBV13 with TRBJ2-3; TRBD2 matches 7 bases. The V segment lost 2 bases and the J segment 2 bases; nucleotides outside the gene matches: 4. Germline V gene lookup returns CDR1 PRHDT and CDR2 FYEKMQ (reference sequence). CDR3 length: 15 residues. The CDR3 protein is CASSLLRGSTDTQYF. The CDR3 bases are TGTGCCAGCAGCTTACTGCGGGGGTCCACAGATACGCAGTATTTT.

The CDR3 loop is CASSQDHVALWALHF. The DNA for the CDR3 is TGTGCCAGCAGCCAAGATCATGTCGCCCTGTGGGCCCTCCACTTT. The rearrangement joins TRBV4-2 to TRBJ1-6; D is undetermined. The CDR3 covers 15 residues. The V and J ends lost 0 bases and 14 bases respectively, with 17 bases between them. The germline V gene encodes CDR1 LGHNA and CDR2 YNFKEQ.

This chain links TRBV4-1 with TRBJ1-2, with D possibly TRBD1 on 6 matching bases. The V gene's germline CDR1 is MGHRA and CDR2 YSYEKL. Trimming removed 1 base at V and 14 bases at J, with 14 bases between. CDR3 length equals 12 residues. This CDR3 reads CASSQGSGAVTF. CDR3 bases: TGCGCCAGCAGCCAAGGGTCAGGGGCCGTGACCTTC.

This clone was seen only a few times. V usage is TRBV9 and J usage is TRBJ2-1; D possibly matches TRBD1 or TRBD2 (5 bases each). CDR3 length: 12 residues. The germline CDR1 and CDR2 sequences are SGDLS and YYNGEE. V was trimmed by 3 bases and J by 10 bases, leaving 11 bases between them. The CDR3 is CASSAVGTEQFF. CDR3 sequence (DNA): TGTGCCAGCAGCGCCGTAGGGACCGAGCAGTTCTTC.

The J gene is TRBJ2-7, the V gene TRBV9; D possibly corresponds to TRBD2 (5 bases). Germline V gene sequence: CDR1 SGDLS, CDR2 YYNGEE. V was pared by 0 bases and J by 5 bases, with 18 bases between. The CDR3 covers 16 residues. The CDR3, as DNA: TGTGCCAGCAGCGTAGCCCAGCTAGCACAATTCGACGAGCAGTACTTC. Translated: CASSVAQLAQFDEQYF.

This chain connects TRBV29-1 to TRBJ1-1; D is perhaps TRBD1 (6 bases). Germline V gene sequence: CDR1 SQVTM, CDR2 ANQGSEA. Trimming took off 7 bases at V and 0 bases at J, with 15 bases between the two ends. This CDR3 has 14 residues. The CDR3 loop is CSARTELMNTEAFF. The CDR3 DNA is TGCAGCGCCCGGACAGAACTTATGAACACTGAAGCTTTCTTT.

V gene TRBV25-1 combines with J gene TRBJ2-6, with no clear D. V lost 2 bases to trimming and J lost 11 bases, with 10 bases between them. The germline V gene encodes CDR1 MGHDK and CDR2 SYGVNS. CDR3 size: 13 residues. CDR3 bases: TGTGCCAGCAGTGAACCGGGCAAGGACGTCCTGACTTTC. This codes for CASSEPGKDVLTF.

The chain couples TRBV2 to TRBJ2-6, with TRBD1 identical over 11 bases. The CDR3 has 15 residues. Trimming removed 6 bases from V and 4 bases from J; junction bases left unmatched: 2. Germline CDR1 and CDR2: SNHLY and FYNNEI. The CDR3 DNA follows: TGTGCCAGCAGGGGACAGGGGGTCGGGGCCAACGTCCTGACTTTC. Protein: CASRGQGVGANVLTF. Together with reference TRBV2 and TRBJ2-6, the CDR3 gives the full variable domain: EPEVTQTPSHQVTQMGQEVILRCVPISNHLYFYWYRQILGQKVEFLVSFYNNEISEKSEIFDDQFSVERPDGSNFTLKIRSTKLEDSAMYFCASRGQGVGANVLTFGAGSRLTVL.

This chain uses TRBV19 with TRBJ2-1; D is undetermined. The CDR3 has 12 amino acids. V was pared by 5 bases and J by 7 bases, with 9 bases between. Germline V gene lookup returns CDR1 LNHDA and CDR2 SQIVND (reference sequence). As DNA, the CDR3 is TGTGCCAGTAGTGCCCTGGGTAATGAGCAGTTCTTC. Amino acids: CASSALGNEQFF.

The chain combines TRBV29-1 with TRBJ2-2; D gene unclear. The CDR3 totals 13 residues. Trimming cost V 5 bases and J 1 base, with 8 bases left between them. Germline values: CDR1 SQVTM, CDR2 ANQGSEA. CDR3 nucleotides: TGCAGCGTTCGGTGGGGGAACACCGGGGAGCTGTTTTTT. This sequence encodes CSVRWGNTGELFF.

The V call is TRBV4-1, the J call TRBJ2-7, with a tentative D call TRBD1 (5 bases). Germline V CDR1 and CDR2: MGHRA, YSYEKL. This CDR3 is 16 amino acids long. Between the trimmed V and J ends, which lost 3 bases and 3 bases, there was a span of 18 bases. This CDR3 is CASSHLGQGTNYEQYF. The CDR3 DNA follows: TGCGCCAGCAGCCATTTGGGGCAGGGCACTAACTACGAGCAGTACTTC.

This chain connects TRBV30 to TRBJ2-5, with D uncertain. Germline CDR1 is GTSNPN and CDR2 is SVGIG (reference sequence). V shed 4 bases and J shed 0 bases, with 3 bases lying between them. This CDR3 has 11 residues. The CDR3 nucleotides read TGTGCCTGGACAAACCAAGAGACCCAGTACTTC. It yields the protein CAWTNQETQYF.

This clone has a handful of counts. This chain joins TRBV4-1 and TRBJ1-4; D remains unclear. The CDR3 length is 12 residues. Trimming took 1 base from V and 8 from J, leaving 5 bases between them. In germline, CDR1 is MGHRA, CDR2 YSYEKL. CDR3 sequence (DNA): TGCGCCAGCAGCCAAGCGTACGAAAAACTGTTTTTT. As protein: CASSQAYEKLFF.

V and J are TRBV5-1 and TRBJ2-7; TRBD2 matches at 8 bases. The CDR3 length is 16 residues. Trimming at V came to 0 bases and at J to 5 bases, leaving 10 bases not matched to a gene. Per the germline V gene, CDR1 is SGHRS and CDR2 is YFSETQ. The chain's CDR3 is CASSLEFYGGANEQYF. In DNA form, the CDR3 reads TGCGCCAGCAGCTTGGAATTTTACGGGGGGGCAAACGAGCAGTACTTC.

There are many counts of this clone. The gene calls are TRBV7-9 and TRBJ1-1; tentatively, D is TRBD1 (5 bases). With 5 bases removed from V and 4 bases from J, the gap between germline ends came to 14 bases. The CDR3 spans 14 residues. Germline CDR1 reads SEHNR; CDR2 reads FQNEAQ (reference sequence). In DNA, the CDR3 is TGTGCCAGCAGCCGAGGAATGGGGGGCACTGAAGCTTTCTTT. Its translation is CASSRGMGGTEAFF. The complete variable domain, with remaining parts taken from reference TRBV7-9 and TRBJ1-1, reads DTGVSQNPRHKITKRGQNVTFRCDPISEHNRLYWYRQTLGQGPEFLTYFQNEAQLEKSRLLSDRFSAERPKGSFSTLEIQRTEQGDSAMYLCASSRGMGGTEAFFGQGTRLTVV.

In nucleotides, the CDR3 is TGTGCCACCAGCAGAGATCTATTGCGCGGCACTACCTACGAGCAGTACTTC. Translation: CATSRDLLRGTTYEQYF. This chain joins TRBV15 and TRBJ2-7; unclear D gene. The CDR3 totals 17 residues. Germline V CDR1 and CDR2: LNHNV, YYDKDF (reference sequence). V shed 0 bases and J shed 2 bases, with 17 bases lying between them. The full variable domain, completed using reference TRBV15 and TRBJ2-7, is DAMVIQNPRYQVTQFGKPVTLSCSQTLNHNVMYWYQQKSSQAPKLLFHYYDKDFNNEADTPDNFQSRRPNTSFCFLDIRSPGLGDTAMYLCATSRDLLRGTTYEQYFGPGTRLTVT.

The rearrangement uses TRBV11-2 and TRBJ2-7; 7 bases align to TRBD2. CDR3 length equals 14 residues. J lost 2 bases, V lost 5 bases, and 6 bases had no gene match. The germline gives CDR1 SGHAT, CDR2 FQNNGV. The CDR3 region is CASSRREGPYEQYF. CDR3 DNA: TGTGCCAGCAGCCGCAGGGAGGGCCCCTACGAGCAGTACTTC.

This clone was observed a few times. V and J are TRBV5-1 and TRBJ2-7; D may match TRBD1 or TRBD2 (5 bases each). This CDR3 is 15 amino acids long. Germline CDR1 and CDR2: SGHRS and YFSETQ. V lost 0 bases, J lost 5 bases, and 15 bases lay in between. CDR3 residues: CASSLGSRGFNEQYF. The CDR3 DNA follows: TGCGCCAGCAGCTTGGGTTCGAGGGGTTTCAACGAGCAGTACTTC.

The chain links TRBV7-9 to TRBJ2-5, with a weak D call TRBD1 (5 bases). This CDR3 has 12 amino acids. Germline-derived CDR1 and CDR2 are SEHNR and FQNEAQ (reference sequence). Between the trimmed V and J ends, which lost 5 bases and 5 bases, there was a span of 9 bases. The CDR3 spells CASSRGEETQYF. The DNA for the CDR3 is TGTGCCAGCAGCAGGGGCGAGGAGACCCAGTACTTC.

On this clone: The sample has other DNA sequences that encode this CDR3 too. The chain combines TRBV2 with TRBJ2-7, with D possibly called TRBD1 or TRBD2 (5 bases each). The ends were cut back, 4 bases at V and 6 bases at J, with 10 bases in the middle. The CDR3 has 12 residues. Germline lookup yields CDR1 SNHLY and CDR2 FYNNEI. Here the CDR3 DNA reads TGTGCCAGCAGTGGAGAGGGACCCGAGCAGTACTTC. It codes for CASSGEGPEQYF.